The 11 T cell receptor beta chains in this list originate from one sample, sequenced in a study of prognosis after radiotherapy for stage I lung cancer. Two-round multiplex PCR, the amplification method, yielded TCR beta CDR3 from genomic DNA. During first-round PCR, primers specific to each TRBV and TRBJ gene were used. TCRdb re-called the multiplex PCR reads with MiXCR, one entry per CDR3 protein. Among nearly 35,000 distinct CDR3 sequences listed, 32% were seen once. The sequences come from PBMCs, collected before or after stereotactic body radiation therapy (not recorded which). Source of these receptors: a donor of 50 years or more with non-small cell lung cancer.

In its sample, this clonotype was seen many times. The V gene is TRBV28, the J gene TRBJ1-5, with a possible D match to TRBD1 (5 bases). V was clipped by 3 bases and J by 7 bases, with 10 bases between them. Germline-derived CDR1 and CDR2 are MDHEN and SYDVKM. The CDR3 is 13 amino acids. The CDR3 region has the DNA TGTGCCAGCAGTTTTGCCAGGGACCAGCCCCAGCATTTT. Translated, it gives CASSFARDQPQHF.

In its sample, this clonotype was seen a few times. This may arise from a read error, as a much more abundant clone is one base away. The chain is built from TRBV9 and TRBJ2-7; no reliable D call. This CDR3 contains 13 residues. From germline, CDR1 is SGDLS and CDR2 YYNGEE. V dropped 4 bases and J dropped 3 bases, with 11 bases sitting between them. The CDR3 loop is CASSPWPIYEQYF. The CDR3 DNA sequence: TGTGCCAGCAGCCCCTGGCCGATCTACGAGCAGTACTTC.

Turning to this clonotype: A far larger clone is a single base away, which makes a read error likely. V and J are TRBV7-8 and TRBJ2-7, with TRBD2 identical over 12 bases. Germline loops: CDR1 SGHVS, CDR2 FQNEAQ. The V and J ends lost 6 bases and 4 bases, in that order; junction bases with no gene match: 7. The CDR3 is 15 amino acids. In DNA form, the CDR3 reads TGTGCCAGCAGACTGACTAGCGGGGGTCGGTACGAGCAGTACTTC. Translating it yields CASRLTSGGRYEQYF.

This clonotype was seen repeatedly, ten times or more. The rearrangement uses TRBV6-1 and TRBJ2-1, with a tentative D call TRBD2 (6 bases). The CDR3 has 13 residues. V was trimmed by 6 bases and J by 7 bases, leaving 13 bases between them. Germline assignment: CDR1 MNHNS and CDR2 SASEGT. The DNA of the CDR3 is TGTGCCAGCAGGAAGAGGAGCGGGAATGAGCAGTTCTTC. Translated, it gives CASRKRSGNEQFF.

This clonotype was detected ten times or more. The rearrangement uses TRBV4-1 and TRBJ1-2, with D possibly matching TRBD1 (6 bases). The germline V and J ends were trimmed by 1 base and 8 bases, with 23 bases remaining between them. In germline, CDR1 is MGHRA, CDR2 YSYEKL. The CDR3 sequence is 17 residues long. DNA for the CDR3: TGCGCCAGCAGCCAAGTCCCGGGGGGGCGTGTCTCGGGAGGCTACACCTTC. Its protein product is CASSQVPGGRVSGGYTF.

This clonotype was recorded once. As the CDR3 is not closed by the conserved phenylalanine or tryptophan, this likely results from a read error. V usage is TRBV11-2 and J usage is TRBJ2-7; D is unresolved. The germline V gene has CDR1 SGHAT and CDR2 FQNNGV. CDR3 length: 13 residues. V shed 2 bases and J shed 4 bases, with 9 bases lying between them. The CDR3 here is CASSLIPDYEQYL. The DNA for the CDR3 is TGTGCCAGCAGCTTAATTCCCGATTACGAGCAGTACCTC.

Worth noting for this clonotype: Only one base separates this from a far larger clonotype, so it likely reflects a read error. The rearrangement uses TRBV6-4 and TRBJ2-7; D is perhaps TRBD1 (5 bases). V was cut by 7 bases and J by 4 bases, with 11 bases left in between. Germline V gene lookup returns CDR1 MRHNA and CDR2 SNTAGT. CDR3 length: 12 amino acids. The CDR3 reads CASIFDRYEQYF. Here the CDR3 DNA reads TGTGCCAGCATCTTTGACAGATACGAGCAGTACTTC.

The chain couples TRBV10-2 to TRBJ2-2; tentatively, D is TRBD2 (5 bases). In germline, CDR1 is WSHSY, CDR2 SAAADI. The V gene lost 7 bases and the J gene lost 6 bases, with 21 bases spanning the gap. This CDR3 region has 16 residues. In DNA form, the CDR3 reads TGCGCCAGCAACTCAGAAAAGTATACGGGGTCCGGGGAGCTGTTTTTT. This gives the protein CASNSEKYTGSGELFF.

This clonotype is a singleton in its sample. The V and J genes are TRBV5-1 and TRBJ2-2; 7 positions match TRBD1. The CDR3 consists of 16 residues. CDR1 is SGHRS, CDR2 YFSETQ, per germline. Trimming took 0 bases from V and 7 from J; bases not matched to a gene: 9. The CDR3 loop reads CASSLVEGGMDGELFF. The CDR3 DNA follows: TGCGCCAGCAGCTTGGTGGAAGGGGGCATGGACGGGGAGCTGTTTTTT.

This clonotype has a count of ten or more. The V and J genes are TRBV7-2 and TRBJ2-3; perhaps TRBD2 as D (6 bases). V was pared by 0 bases and J by 0 bases, with 13 bases between. Germline V CDR1 and CDR2: SGHTA, FQGNSA. This CDR3 spans 17 amino acids. CDR3 DNA: TGTGCCAGCAGCTTAGCCCGACTAGTTGGAAGCACAGATACGCAGTATTTT. This sequence encodes CASSLARLVGSTDTQYF. Complete variable domain (other parts from reference TRBV7-2 and TRBJ2-3): GAGVSQSPSNKVTEKGKDVELRCDPISGHTALYWYRQSLGQGLEFLIYFQGNSAPDKSGLPSDRFSAERTGGSVSTLTIQRTQQEDSAVYLCASSLARLVGSTDTQYFGPGTRLTVL.

Many counts were recorded for this clonotype. V is TRBV5-1 and J is TRBJ2-1, with D tentatively TRBD2 (6 bases). The CDR3 covers 17 residues. Germline V gene lookup returns CDR1 SGHRS and CDR2 YFSETQ. V dropped 0 bases and J dropped 4 bases, with 17 bases sitting between them. Here the CDR3 reads CASSLGVGTRPYNEQFF. The DNA for the CDR3 is TGCGCCAGCAGCTTGGGGGTCGGGACTCGCCCATACAATGAGCAGTTCTTC.